This record concerns one TCR beta chain sequence. Its target antigen remains unknown. No much larger clone exists at a distance of one base, and base qualities are not known. This sample was included in a study of cytotoxic CD8 clonotypes in ibrutinib-treated CLL (dated by TCRdb to 2020 to 2023). At the level of the whole study: In this cohort, approximately 14 patients were treatment-naive and ten to twelve were relapsed/refractory, while some 17 had unmutated IGHV. Partial responses were observed in approximately 24 patients and complete responses in 2; after a median follow-up of roughly 62 months, remission was maintained in roughly 15 patients and progression was observed in some 12. Response samples were obtained after a median of roughly 13 months of treatment, with a range of roughly 6 to 36 months. Samples averaged roughly 280,000 productive templates and around 91,000 productive rearrangements. Longitudinal samples were available for about 30% of the roughly 86 trial participants. Cryopreserved peripheral blood mononuclear cells were collected at three points: before therapy, at response, and at either sustained remission or disease progression. Every sample from remission and from progressive disease was obtained while the patients were still on ibrutinib.

Each clonotype received, on average, around 10x coverage in deep resolution sequencing performed on a MiSeq, where the target depth lay between 1 in 1 million and 1 in 200,000 T cells. TCR beta libraries were generated with the immunoSEQ hsTCRB Kit. As for how the authors treated the data: ImmunoSEQ Data Assistant and ImmunoSEQ Analyzer were used for data analysis, and V, D and J genes were assigned according to IMGT definitions. Clonality, which ranges from 0 to 1, was calculated as one minus the normalized Shannon entropy of productive rearrangement frequencies. Only overrepresented clonotypes making up at least 0.05% of the repertoire of each patient were included in the public clonotype analysis. About a dozen repertoires from age-matched healthy donors, obtained from immuneACCESS, served as clonality controls. TCRdb limited this immuneACCESS table to in-frame rearrangements with V and J called. A share of clones is missing; checked studies link under half to unresolved V genes, and the rest is unexplained. That table is the source of V, J and clone size, and D and trimming were worked out from the DNA. This sample is represented by 270,000 or so clones; roughly three quarters of them were singletons. The top ten clones comprise around 5.1% of the sample.

Read against the paper, the sample's time point label means: progressive disease on ibrutinib. For TCR beta library preparation, about 2.1 micrograms of genomic DNA were extracted from the cryopreserved PBMCs. Longitudinal blood samples from CLL patients on ibrutinib monotherapy underwent high-throughput TCR beta sequencing. The patients took part in an open-label, single-center phase 2 trial of ibrutinib monotherapy. Summary of the overall study and its limitations: At baseline, clonality was higher than in age-matched healthy donors and showed a strong correlation with circulating CD8+ T-cell counts. Public clonotypes were rare and either contracted or stayed stable during treatment, and the rise in clonality at ibrutinib response reflected the expansion of private clonotypes. Sampling times were not matched between patients in sustained remission and patients whose disease was progressing, and lymph node repertoires were not examined. An increase in clonality was observed at ibrutinib response, with clonality remaining stable during sustained remission and falling back toward baseline at progression.

According to the germline V gene, CDR1 reads MNHNS and CDR2 reads SASEGT. From its cysteine to its phenylalanine, the CDR3 spans 15 amino acids. Solely the CDR3 DNA is kept, with 45 bases framed from the first base. Compared with germline, V lacks 3 bases and J lacks 4 bases; bases without a gene match: 5. Sequenced here: PBMCs, sampled at disease progression, from a patient treated with ibrutinib. In this chain, TRBV6-1 is recombined with TRBJ2-4; 8 nucleotides in the junction match TRBD2. The TCR sequence derives from a human donor with chronic lymphocytic leukemia. The CDR3 is CASSEGVAGKNIQYF. The DNA reads as follows: TGTGCCAGCAGTGAGGGGGTAGCGGGGAAAAACATTCAGTACTTC.